This is a list of T cell receptor beta chains from one sample in a study of monozygotic twins with inflammatory bowel disease. TCRdb reprocessed the 5' RACE reads, with one entry per CDR3 protein and no DNA. This listing includes about 330,000 distinct CDR3 sequences. The sample was blood. The receptors were gathered from a human donor with ulcerative colitis or Crohn's disease, or a healthy co-twin of an affected twin (not recorded which). Both conserved end residues are part of each CDR3. Fields, in order: J gene, V gene, CDR3 protein.

>TRBJ2-5|TRBV5-1
CASSRIYRGETQYF
>TRBJ1-1|TRBV19
CASGWENTEAFF
>TRBJ2-3|TRBV20-1
CSAYRQASTDTQYF
>TRBJ1-6|TRBV13
CASSLDGGGSPLHF
>TRBJ2-1|TRBV7-2
CASSLDRPRDEQFF
>TRBJ2-6|TRBV7-2
CASSLVGGSGANVLTF
>TRBJ1-5|TRBV30
CAWSVGAGPQPQHF
>TRBJ2-3|TRBV2
CASRIANRGGDTQYF
>TRBJ2-1|TRBV29-1
CSVANTGNEQFF
>TRBJ2-7|TRBV5-6
CASSGRVIPGNEQYF
>TRBJ2-1|TRBV19
CASSVFSSNSYNEQFF